This passage covers 12 T cell receptor beta chains from one sample sequenced in a study of chemoradiotherapy in HPV16-positive cancers (dated by TCRdb to between 2021 and 2022). The library was produced with the immunoSEQ multiplex PCR assay. Not all clones reach the TCRdb copy of this immuneACCESS table, which keeps in-frame sequences only. Checked studies attribute under half of the gap to unresolved V genes and leave the rest unexplained. For this sample there are more than 20,000 clones; about 88% appear just once. Of the sample, roughly 4.5% is held by the ten largest clones. The sequences come from blood, collected from a patient who underwent chemoradiotherapy. The receptor source for this set is a human donor with HPV-associated anogenital cancer.

The V gene is TRBV7-8, the J gene TRBJ1-1, with D possibly matching TRBD1 (6 bases). From germline, CDR1 is SGHVS and CDR2 FQNEAQ. Trimming shortened V by 6 bases and J by 3 bases, and 11 bases separated the two germline ends. This CDR3 contains 13 residues. The CDR3 DNA is TGTGCCAGCAGTTGGAAGGGGGACACTGAAGCTTTCTTT. Translating gives CASSWKGDTEAFF.

The V gene is TRBV18, the J gene TRBJ2-1; weak D call: TRBD2 (5 bases). In germline, CDR1 is KGHSH, CDR2 LQKENI. The V and J ends lost 3 bases and 4 bases respectively, with 13 bases between them. The CDR3 is 15 amino acids. This CDR3 is CASSPSGPTYNEQFF. DNA of the CDR3: TGTGCCAGCTCACCCAGCGGACCCACTTACAATGAGCAGTTCTTC.

V and J are TRBV4-3 and TRBJ1-2, with TRBD1 as a possible D gene (5 bases). In germline, CDR1 is LGHNA, CDR2 YSLEER. V was clipped by 1 base and J by 8 bases, with 11 bases between them. The CDR3 totals 13 residues. CDR3 amino acids: CASSQAVGGGYTF. In nucleotides, the CDR3 is TGCGCCAGCAGCCAAGCTGTCGGGGGGGGCTACACCTTC.

A single count supports this clone. The rearrangement uses TRBV19 and TRBJ2-5, with 10 bases lining up with TRBD1. The ends lost 7 bases at V and 5 bases at J; junction bases unmatched: 7. The germline gives CDR1 LNHDA, CDR2 SQIVND (reference sequence). The CDR3 consists of 14 residues. The CDR3 protein is CASNPTGGGETQYF. The DNA of the CDR3 is TGTGCCAGTAATCCGACAGGGGGCGGGGAGACCCAGTACTTC.

This sequence joins TRBV11-3 and TRBJ2-2, with D unclear. The V end lost 4 bases, the J end lost 0 bases, and 6 bases lay between the germline ends. The CDR3 spans 14 residues. CDR1 is SGHNT and CDR2 is YENEEA in the germline V gene. The CDR3: CASSSSTNTGELFF. CDR3 coding DNA: TGTGCCAGCAGCTCCAGTACGAACACCGGGGAGCTGTTTTTT.

The V and J genes are TRBV6-1 and TRBJ1-2, with TRBD1 matching 8 bases. The germline CDR1 and CDR2 sequences are MNHNS and SASEGT. Trimming cost V 6 bases and J 8 bases; bases outside gene matches: 8. The CDR3 covers 13 residues. CDR3 protein: CASRGTGLGGYTF. The CDR3 nucleotides are TGTGCCAGCAGGGGGACAGGCCTTGGGGGCTACACCTTC.

The gene calls are TRBV7-2 and TRBJ1-1, with D perhaps TRBD1 (5 bases). The germline V gene has CDR1 SGHTA and CDR2 FQGNSA. Trimming cost V 3 bases and J 2 bases, with 10 bases left between them. The length of the CDR3 is 14 residues. In nucleotides, the CDR3 is TGTGCCAGCAGCTTGGGACGTCTTAACACTGAAGCTTTCTTT. Translation gives CASSLGRLNTEAFF.

V and J are TRBV30 and TRBJ1-2; 7 bases are a match to TRBD1. Trimming removed 3 bases from V and 1 base from J; junction bases left unmatched: 8. The germline V gene has CDR1 GTSNPN and CDR2 SVGIG (reference sequence). The CDR3 is 15 amino acids. CDR3 sequence: CAWSQGGFYNYGYTF. CDR3 coding DNA: TGTGCCTGGAGCCAAGGGGGCTTTTATAACTATGGCTACACCTTC.

In the case of this clone: Being one base from a much bigger clone, this may be a read error. The CDR3 loop is CASSYSGQINEKLFF. CDR3 in DNA: TGTGCCAGCAGTTACTCAGGACAGATTAATGAAAAACTGTTTTTT. The chain is built from TRBV6-6 and TRBJ1-4, with D possibly TRBD1 on 6 matching bases. This CDR3 is 15 amino acids long. Per germline, CDR1 MNHNY and CDR2 SVGAGI (reference sequence). Trimming removed 0 bases from V and 4 bases from J, with 9 bases in between.

This chain links TRBV30 with TRBJ2-5, with 10 bases identical to TRBD1. V was pared by 2 bases and J by 2 bases, with 2 bases of the junction left unmatched. From germline, CDR1 is GTSNPN and CDR2 SVGIG (reference sequence). The CDR3 has 14 residues. The CDR3 reads CAWSLGQGQETQYF. The CDR3 DNA is TGTGCCTGGAGTCTGGGACAGGGGCAAGAGACCCAGTACTTC.

The V gene is TRBV6-5, the J gene TRBJ2-3, with TRBD2 identical over 8 bases. Looked up from germline, CDR1 is MNHEY and CDR2 is SVGAGI. V shed 6 bases and J 5 bases; nucleotides not matched to a gene: 7. This CDR3 comprises 14 residues. CDR3 DNA: TGTGCCAGCAGCCAAGCGGGGGAACTAGATACGCAGTATTTT. Translation: CASSQAGELDTQYF.

V is TRBV4-1 and J is TRBJ1-4, with 7 nucleotides matching TRBD1. CDR3 length equals 16 residues. Looked up from germline, CDR1 is MGHRA and CDR2 is YSYEKL. V gave up 0 bases and J gave up 7 bases; unmatched junction bases: 8. CDR3 sequence (DNA): TGCGCCAGCAGCCAAGAATGGCTAGGGACAGTTGAAAAACTGTTTTTT. Protein: CASSQEWLGTVEKLFF.